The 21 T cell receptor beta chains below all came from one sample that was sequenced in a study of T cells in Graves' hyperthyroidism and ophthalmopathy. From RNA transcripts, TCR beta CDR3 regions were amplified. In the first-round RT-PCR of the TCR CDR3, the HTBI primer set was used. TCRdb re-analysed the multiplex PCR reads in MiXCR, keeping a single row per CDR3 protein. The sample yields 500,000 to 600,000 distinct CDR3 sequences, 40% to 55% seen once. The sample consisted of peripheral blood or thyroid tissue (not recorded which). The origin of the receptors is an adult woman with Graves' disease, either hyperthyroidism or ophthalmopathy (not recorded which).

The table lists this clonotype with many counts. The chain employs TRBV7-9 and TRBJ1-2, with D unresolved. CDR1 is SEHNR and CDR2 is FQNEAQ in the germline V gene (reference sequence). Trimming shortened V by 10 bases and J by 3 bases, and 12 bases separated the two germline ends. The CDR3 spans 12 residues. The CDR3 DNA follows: TGTGCCACCCCCGCGAGGGACTATGGCTACACCTTC. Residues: CATPARDYGYTF.

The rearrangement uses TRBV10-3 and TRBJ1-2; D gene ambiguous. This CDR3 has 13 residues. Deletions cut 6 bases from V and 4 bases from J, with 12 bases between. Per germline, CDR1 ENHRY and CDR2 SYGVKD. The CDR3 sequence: CAIRDSAGYGYTF. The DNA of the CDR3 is TGTGCCATCAGGGACTCGGCGGGCTATGGCTACACCTTC.

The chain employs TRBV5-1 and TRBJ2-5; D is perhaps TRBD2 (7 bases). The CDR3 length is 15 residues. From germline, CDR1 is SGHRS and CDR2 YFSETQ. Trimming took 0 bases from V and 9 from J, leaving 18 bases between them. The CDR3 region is CASSLDGGRDHPQYF. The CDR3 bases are TGCGCCAGCAGCTTGGACGGGGGGCGTGATCACCCCCAGTACTTC.

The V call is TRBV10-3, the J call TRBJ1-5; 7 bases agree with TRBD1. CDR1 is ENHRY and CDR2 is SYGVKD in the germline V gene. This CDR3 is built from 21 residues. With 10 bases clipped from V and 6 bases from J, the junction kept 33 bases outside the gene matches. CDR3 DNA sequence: TGTGCCAGCACTTTGCGCCTTACCGGGACAGACAGAAATACTTTCAGTCAGCCCCAGCATTTT. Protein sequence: CASTLRLTGTDRNTFSQPQHF.

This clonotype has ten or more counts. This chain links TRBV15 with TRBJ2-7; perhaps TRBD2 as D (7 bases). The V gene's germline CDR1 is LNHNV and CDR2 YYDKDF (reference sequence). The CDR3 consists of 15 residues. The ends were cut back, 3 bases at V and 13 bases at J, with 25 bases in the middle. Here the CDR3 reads CATSSPGQGRGGTYF. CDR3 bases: TGTGCCACCAGCAGCCCCGGCCAGGGTAGGGGGGGGACCTACTTC.

CDR3 sequence reads: CASRGTLQGYGYTF. DNA of the CDR3: TGTGCCAGCAGGGGTACCTTACAGGGATATGGCTACACCTTC. The genes are TRBV2 and TRBJ1-2, with D possibly being TRBD1 (6 bases). V dropped 6 bases and J dropped 5 bases, with 16 bases sitting between them. CDR1 is SNHLY and CDR2 is FYNNEI in the germline V gene. This CDR3 is 14 amino acids long.

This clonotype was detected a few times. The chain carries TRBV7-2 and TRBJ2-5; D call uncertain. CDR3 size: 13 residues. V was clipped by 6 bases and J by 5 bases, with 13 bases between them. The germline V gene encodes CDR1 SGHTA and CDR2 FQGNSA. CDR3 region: CASRQNMGETQYF. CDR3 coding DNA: TGTGCCAGCAGACAAAACATGGGGGAGACCCAGTACTTC.

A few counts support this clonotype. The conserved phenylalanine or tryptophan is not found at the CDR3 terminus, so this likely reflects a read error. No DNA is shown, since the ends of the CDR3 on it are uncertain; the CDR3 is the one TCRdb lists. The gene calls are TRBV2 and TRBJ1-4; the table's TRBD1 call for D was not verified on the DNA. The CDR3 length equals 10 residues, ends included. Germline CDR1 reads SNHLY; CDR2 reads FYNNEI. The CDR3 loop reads CASSDRGHFY.

The CDR3 bases are TGTGCCACCAGCAGAGCAGGACAGGGAGGAGGCTACACCTTC. This encodes CATSRAGQGGGYTF. The chain joins TRBV15 to TRBJ1-2; 8 nucleotides line up with TRBD1. The CDR3 has 14 amino acids. Germline V CDR1 and CDR2: LNHNV, YYDKDF (reference sequence). Unmatched junction bases numbered 6, after V lost 1 base and J lost 8 bases.

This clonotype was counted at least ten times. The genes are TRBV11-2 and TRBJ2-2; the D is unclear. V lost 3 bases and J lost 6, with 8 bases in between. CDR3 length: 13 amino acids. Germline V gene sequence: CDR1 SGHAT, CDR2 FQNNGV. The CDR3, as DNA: TGTGCCAGCAGCTTGAGCGTACCCGGGGAGCTGTTTTTT. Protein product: CASSLSVPGELFF.

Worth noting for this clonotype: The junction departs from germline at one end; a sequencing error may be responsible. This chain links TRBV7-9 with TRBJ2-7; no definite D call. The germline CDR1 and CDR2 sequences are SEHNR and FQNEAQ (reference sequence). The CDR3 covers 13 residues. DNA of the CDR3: TGTGCCAGCAGCTACAGCCCCCCCGATACGCAGTATTTC. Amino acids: CASSYSPPDTQYF.

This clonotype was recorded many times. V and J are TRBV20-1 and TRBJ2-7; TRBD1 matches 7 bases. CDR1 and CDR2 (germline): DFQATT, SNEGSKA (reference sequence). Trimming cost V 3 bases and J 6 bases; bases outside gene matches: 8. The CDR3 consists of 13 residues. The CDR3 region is CSASLQGNGEQYF. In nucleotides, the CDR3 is TGCAGTGCTAGTTTACAGGGGAATGGCGAGCAGTACTTC.

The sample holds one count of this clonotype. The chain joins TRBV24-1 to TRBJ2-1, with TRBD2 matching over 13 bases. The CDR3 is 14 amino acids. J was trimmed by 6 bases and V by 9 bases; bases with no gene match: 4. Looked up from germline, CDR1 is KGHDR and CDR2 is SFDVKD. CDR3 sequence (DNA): TGTGCCACCCGGACTAGCGGGAGATCCAATGAGCAGTTCTTC. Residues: CATRTSGRSNEQFF.

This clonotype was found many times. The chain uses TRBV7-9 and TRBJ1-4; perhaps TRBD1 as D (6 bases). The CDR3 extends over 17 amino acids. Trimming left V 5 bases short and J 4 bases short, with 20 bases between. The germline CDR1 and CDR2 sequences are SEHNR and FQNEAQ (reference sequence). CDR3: CASSPQQGHWSNEKLFF. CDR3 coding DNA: TGTGCCAGCAGCCCCCAACAGGGTCACTGGAGTAATGAAAAACTGTTTTTT.

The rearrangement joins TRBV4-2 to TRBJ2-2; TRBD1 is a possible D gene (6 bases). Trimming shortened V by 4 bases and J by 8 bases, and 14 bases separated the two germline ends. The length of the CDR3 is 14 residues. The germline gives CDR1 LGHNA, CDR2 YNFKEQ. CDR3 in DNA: TGTGCCAGCAGCCTTAGGGGGACGAATGGGGAGCTGTTTTTT. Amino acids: CASSLRGTNGELFF.

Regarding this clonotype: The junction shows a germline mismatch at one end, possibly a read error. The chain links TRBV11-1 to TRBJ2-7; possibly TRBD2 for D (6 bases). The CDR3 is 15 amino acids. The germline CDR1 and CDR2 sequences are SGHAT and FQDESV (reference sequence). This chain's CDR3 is CASSQEGDFSYEQYF. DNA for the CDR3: TGCGCCAGCAGCCAAGAAGGGGACTTCTCCTACGAGCAGTACTTC.

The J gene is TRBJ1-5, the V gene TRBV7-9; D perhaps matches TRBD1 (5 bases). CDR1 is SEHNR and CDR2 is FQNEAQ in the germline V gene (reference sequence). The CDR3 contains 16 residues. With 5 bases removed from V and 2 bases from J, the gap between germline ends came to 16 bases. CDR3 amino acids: CASSPSGSGRNQPQHF. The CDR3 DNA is TGTGCCAGCAGCCCTTCGGGGTCAGGGCGCAATCAGCCCCAGCATTTT.

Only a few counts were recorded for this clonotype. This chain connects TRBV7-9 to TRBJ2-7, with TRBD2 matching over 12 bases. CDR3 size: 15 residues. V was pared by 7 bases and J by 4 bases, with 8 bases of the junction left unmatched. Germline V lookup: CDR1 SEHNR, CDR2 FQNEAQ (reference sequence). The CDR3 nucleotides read TGTGCCAGCAAAACCGGACTAGCGGGGACTTACGAGCAGTACTTC. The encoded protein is CASKTGLAGTYEQYF.

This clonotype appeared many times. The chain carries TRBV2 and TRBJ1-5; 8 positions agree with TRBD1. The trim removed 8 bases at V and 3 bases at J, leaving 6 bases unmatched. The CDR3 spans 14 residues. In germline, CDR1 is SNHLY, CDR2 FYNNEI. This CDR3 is CASAGGRNNQPQHF. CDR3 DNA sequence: TGTGCCAGCGCAGGGGGCAGGAACAATCAGCCCCAGCATTTT.

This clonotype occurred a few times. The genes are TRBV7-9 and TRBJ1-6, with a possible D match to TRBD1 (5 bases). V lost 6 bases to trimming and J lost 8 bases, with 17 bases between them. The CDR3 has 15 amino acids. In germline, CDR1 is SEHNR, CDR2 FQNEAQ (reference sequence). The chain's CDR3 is CASSLGSGTDSPLHF. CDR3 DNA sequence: TGTGCCAGCAGTCTAGGATCAGGGACGGATTCACCCCTCCACTTT. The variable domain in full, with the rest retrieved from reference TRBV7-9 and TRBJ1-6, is DTGVSQNPRHKITKRGQNVTFRCDPISEHNRLYWYRQTLGQGPEFLTYFQNEAQLEKSRLLSDRFSAERPKGSFSTLEIQRTEQGDSAMYLCASSLGSGTDSPLHFGNGTRLTVT.

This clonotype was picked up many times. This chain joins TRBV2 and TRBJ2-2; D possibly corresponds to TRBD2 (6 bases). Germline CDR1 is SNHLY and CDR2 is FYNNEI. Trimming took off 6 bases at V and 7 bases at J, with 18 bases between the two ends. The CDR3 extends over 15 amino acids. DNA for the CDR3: TGTGCCAGCAGGCACCCGTGGAGGGTGAACGGGGAGCTGTTTTTT. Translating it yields CASRHPWRVNGELFF.